The next 6 T cell receptor beta chains were all read from a single sample in a study of read filtering for tumor transcriptome and immune sequencing (dated by TCRdb to 2019 to 2021). Sequencing was carried out with an Illumina HiSeq 4000. TCR libraries were built from 400 ng RNA with the Immunoverse kit, using molecular barcoded adaptors covering alpha/delta and beta/gamma chains. The public reads were reanalyzed by TCRdb: fastp trimming at Q25, MiXCR alignment, in-frame beta chains only. CDR3 protein sequences are deduplicated, and each keeps its most common genes and DNA. Here the sample has tens of thousands of distinct CDR3 sequences; under 20% occur a single time. The ten largest clones represent more than 15% of the sample. Sequenced material: a population of CD138-negative cells sorted from bone marrow. What the cell subset or site label conveys for this sample: bone marrow mononuclear cells depleted of CD138+ plasma/myeloma cells by negative magnetic selection. All receptors derive from a donor at least 40 years old with multiple myeloma.

This clonotype was counted many times. This rearrangement joins TRBV28 to TRBJ2-7; D unclear. V was clipped by 6 bases and J by 1 base, with 4 bases between them. CDR3 length: 11 amino acids. Germline CDR1 MDHEN, CDR2 SYDVKM. The DNA for the CDR3 is TGTGCCAGCAGCTCGTCCTACGAGCAGTACTTC. Protein product: CASSSSYEQYF.

This clonotype has at least ten counts. V gene TRBV7-9 combines with J gene TRBJ2-3, with D tentatively TRBD2 (6 bases). The CDR3 covers 12 residues. The germline V and J ends were trimmed by 5 bases and 9 bases, with 12 bases remaining between them. The V gene's germline CDR1 is SEHNR and CDR2 FQNEAQ (reference sequence). CDR3 amino acids: CASSHLRGTQYF. CDR3 DNA sequence: TGTGCCAGCAGCCATTTACGGGGGACGCAGTATTTT.

This clonotype has just one count. A junction end diverges from the germline sequence, so it may reflect a read error. CDR3 DNA: TGCAGTGCTAGCCCTCGCGTCCGGAATGAGCAGTCCTTC. This codes for CSASPRVRNEQSF. The rearrangement links TRBV20-1 to TRBJ2-1; D call uncertain. The CDR3 length is 13 residues. Germline loops: CDR1 DFQATT, CDR2 SNEGSKA (reference sequence).

Within the sample, this clonotype is medium-sized (0.01 to 0.1%). The chain is built from TRBV11-2 and TRBJ2-1; a possible D gene is TRBD1 (6 bases). The CDR3 has 15 amino acids. Trimming removed 1 base from V and 7 bases from J, with 14 bases in between. Germline V gene data show CDR1 as SGHAT and CDR2 as FQNNGV. CDR3 amino acids: CASSLGTASGNEQFF. The CDR3 bases are TGTGCCAGCAGCTTAGGGACAGCCTCAGGGAATGAGCAGTTCTTC.

J is TRBJ2-5 and V is TRBV29-1; 7 positions match TRBD1. Germline values: CDR1 SQVTM, CDR2 ANQGSEA. The trim removed 6 bases at V and 5 bases at J, leaving 12 bases unmatched. CDR3 size: 14 residues. The CDR3 reads CSVPDRSGQETQYF. The CDR3 region has the DNA TGCAGCGTCCCAGACAGGTCGGGACAGGAGACCCAGTACTTC.

On this clonotype: Relative to the germline gene, one junction end is altered; a read error may explain this. The V gene is TRBV7-9, the J gene TRBJ1-1, with D unclear. The CDR3 contains 12 residues. Germline CDR1 reads SEHNR; CDR2 reads FQNEAQ (reference sequence). CDR3 region: CASSLLRAVAFF. CDR3 bases: TGCGCCAGCAGCCTCCTTCGGGCCGTAGCTTTCTTT.